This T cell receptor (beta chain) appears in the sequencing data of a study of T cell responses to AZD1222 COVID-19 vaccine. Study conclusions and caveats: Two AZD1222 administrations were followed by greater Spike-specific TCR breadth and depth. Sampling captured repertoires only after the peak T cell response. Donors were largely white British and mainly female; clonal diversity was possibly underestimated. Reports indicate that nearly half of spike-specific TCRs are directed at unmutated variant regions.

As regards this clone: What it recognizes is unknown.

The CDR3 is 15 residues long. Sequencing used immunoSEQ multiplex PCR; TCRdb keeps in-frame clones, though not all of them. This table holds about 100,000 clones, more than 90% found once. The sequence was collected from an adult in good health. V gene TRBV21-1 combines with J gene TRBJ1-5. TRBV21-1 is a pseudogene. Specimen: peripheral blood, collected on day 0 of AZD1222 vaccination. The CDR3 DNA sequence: TGTGCCAGCAGCAAACCCTGGACTGAAAATCAGCCCCAGCATTTT. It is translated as CASSKPWTENQPQHF.